This T cell receptor beta chain originates from a study of human T cells and chemical hapten exposure. General study points: Expanded TCRs were compared with controls, and the expanded TCRs formed significantly more large CDR3 similarity clusters.

Germline values: CDR1 SNHLY, CDR2 FYNNEI. The V end was cut by 6 bases, the J end by 1 base, with 9 bases between. This CDR3 contains 13 residues. Concerning this clonotype: Its antigen is undetermined.

One entry per CDR3 protein, called by TCRdb with MiXCR from the RACE reads. The sample contains 60,000 to 80,000 distinct CDR3 sequences, approximately 35% of which appear only once. Described time point: patch test 1, 2 weeks after DPC sensitization. Treatment defined: therapeutic diphenylcyclopropenone sensitization with weekly scalp DPC. The chain combines TRBV2 with TRBJ1-1; D call uncertain. This material consisted of whole blood, taken in connection with sensitization to the hapten diphenylcyclopropenone (DPC). This clonotype was obtained from a man in his forties with alopecia areata. Some clones in this sample may be carry-over from other donors' samples. CDR3 sequence (DNA): TGTGCCAGCAGGTACAGCGAGAACACTGAAGCTTTCTTT. Protein: CASRYSENTEAFF.